This TCR beta chain originates from a study of blood T cell repertoires in COVID-19 (dated by TCRdb to 2020 to 2021). Concerning the study at large: Samples covering the acute and convalescent phases of COVID-19 were provided by collaborators in the United States, Italy and Spain. The material from the prospective study consisted of cDNA or gDNA derived from T cells, B-cell-depleted T cells, or PBMCs. Deeply sampled blood TCRbeta repertoires from subjects exposed to, actively infected with, or recovered from COVID-19 were included in the dataset. A freely available public database, intended as a resource for researchers studying the immune response to SARS-CoV-2, is where the repertoires were released. Samples came from the ongoing ImmuneRACE study (first 160 participants) plus 1,254 subjects from 6 global collaborators. A de-identified subject ID, COVID-19 status, age in years and sex were almost always included in the sample metadata. Where available, HLA class I and class II types were taken from metadata supplied by the sample provider and were not determined by assay-based typing.

The CDR3 runs 17 amino acids, cysteine and phenylalanine included. This entry keeps only the CDR3 DNA: 51 bases, framed from base 1. CDR1 and CDR2 are read off the germline V gene as SGHTA and FQGTGA. Concerning this clone itself: Its specific antigen is unknown. One end of the junction is discordant with germline, which a read error may explain.

Participants in the prospective study were enrolled through a virtual design, were aged roughly 18 to 100 years, and lived in roughly 24 United States geographic areas. In the prospective study, participants were assigned to cohorts based on the clinical history participants reported in a screening survey and a study questionnaire. In the prospective study, whole blood, serum and a nasopharyngeal or oropharyngeal swab were collected from each participant by mobile phlebotomists. Over an approximately 2-month period, participants in the prospective study had the option of providing additional blood draws and questionnaires. Before DNA extraction, prospective study blood samples were shipped either frozen or at room temperature. Study-wide findings and limitations: Clinical and demographic metadata were provided uncurated, with the amount varying by source and participant.

TCRbeta CDR3 regions were amplified from genomic DNA by means of the immunoSEQ Assay, a bias-controlled multiplex PCR. Per the original workflow: Within the assay, amplification of reference gene primers was used to estimate how many nucleated cells each sample contained. Sequence reads were collapsed and filtered to measure the absolute abundance of every unique TCRbeta CDR3 rearrangement. Productive Simpson clonality was computed per sample as the square root of Simpson's diversity index over productive rearrangements. Drawn from immuneACCESS, this table holds only the in-frame rearrangements with V and J called that TCRdb kept. Clones are partly lost; checked studies trace under half to an unresolved V gene and leave the rest unexplained. V and J calls and clone size are copied from that table; D and trimming were computed from the DNA. The sample table lists under 200,000 clones, about 85% of them with a count of one. The top ten constitute around 6% of the sample.

The sequencing input was PBMCs or T cells enriched from blood (not recorded which). The rearrangement joined TRBV7-3 to TRBJ1-5; 9 bases in the junction line up with TRBD1. The clonotype comes from a middle-aged woman with acute COVID-19. CDR3 sequence: CASRLTGGGLGNQPQHF. The DNA reads TGTGCCAGCAGGTTAACAGGGGGCGGATTGGGCAATCAGCCCCAGCATTTT. Joined to the reference TRBV7-3 and TRBJ1-5 proteins, this CDR3 gives the full variable domain: GAGVSQTPSNKVTEKGKYVELRCDPISGHTALYWYRQSLGQGPEFLIYFQGTGAADDSGLPNDRFFAVRPEGSVSTLKIQRTERGDSAVYLCASRLTGGGLGNQPQHFGDGTRLSIL.